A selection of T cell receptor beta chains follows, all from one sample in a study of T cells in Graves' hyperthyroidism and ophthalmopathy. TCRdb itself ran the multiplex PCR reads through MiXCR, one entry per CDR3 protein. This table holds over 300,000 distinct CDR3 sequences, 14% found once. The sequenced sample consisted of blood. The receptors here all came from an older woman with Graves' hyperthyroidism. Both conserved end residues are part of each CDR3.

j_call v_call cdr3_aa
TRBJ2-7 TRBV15 CATSGRTGDLSYEQYF
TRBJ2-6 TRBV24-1 CATSVLDQGAGANVLTF
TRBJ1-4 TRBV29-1 CSAAQGGVNEKLFF
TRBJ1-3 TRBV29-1 CSVSSGNTIYF
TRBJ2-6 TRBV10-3 CAISESYGQGSSGANVLTF
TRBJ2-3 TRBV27 CASSFKLGDTQYF
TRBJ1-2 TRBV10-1 CASSESDRGRGYTF
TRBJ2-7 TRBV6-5 CASSYSAAMGNEQYF
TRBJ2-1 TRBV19 CASSKQGLAGGGNEQFF
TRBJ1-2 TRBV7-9 CASSSIRTGSNYGYTF
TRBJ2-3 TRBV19 CASSIWGLAPDTQYF
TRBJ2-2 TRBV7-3 CASSLAPGTGELFF
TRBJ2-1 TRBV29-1 CSVEGAGTSEWNEQFF
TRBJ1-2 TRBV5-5 CASSFGDRLFYGYTF
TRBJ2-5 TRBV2 CASSETSGETQYF